Shown below are 5 T cell receptor beta chains from a single sample sequenced in a study of Ad26.COV2.S vaccination and SARS-CoV-2 variants. Profiling relied on immunoSEQ multiplex PCR, and the TCRdb table lists in-frame clones only, not all of them. In the table there are about 480,000 clones, around nine tenths of which are singletons. The treatment is: roughly 20 received Ad26.COV2.S at low or high dose, single or two shots; about 5 received placebo; per-sample allocation not given. Sampling took place 63 days after the first vaccine or placebo injection. The sequences come from peripheral blood, collected in a trial of Ad26.COV2.S vaccine versus placebo. These receptor sequences come from a person aged 18-65 years who received the Ad26.COV2.S COVID-19 vaccine or a placebo.

For the CDR3, the DNA is TGTGCCAGCAGCTTACGGCCGGAGCAGAATACGCAGTATTTT. This encodes CASSLRPEQNTQYF. The V gene is TRBV11-2, the J gene TRBJ2-3; no clear D gene. Per germline, CDR1 SGHAT and CDR2 FQNNGV. CDR3 length equals 14 residues. The germline V and J ends were trimmed by 2 bases and 7 bases, with 13 bases remaining between them.

The rearrangement uses TRBV15 and TRBJ1-4; D is possibly TRBD1 (5 bases). V lost 0 bases and J lost 7, with 9 bases in between. The CDR3 has 14 amino acids. Looked up from germline, CDR1 is LNHNV and CDR2 is YYDKDF (reference sequence). For the CDR3, the DNA is TGTGCCACCAGCAGAGATATGGGGCTTGAAAAACTGTTTTTT. Protein product: CATSRDMGLEKLFF.

The chain employs TRBV28 and TRBJ1-1; D ambiguous. V lost 3 bases and J lost 7, with 15 bases in between. Looked up from germline, CDR1 is MDHEN and CDR2 is SYDVKM. This CDR3 region has 14 residues. In DNA, the CDR3 is TGTGCCAGCAGTTTCTCCCTTCCCACCGATGAAGCTTTCTTT. Its translation: CASSFSLPTDEAFF.

The rearrangement joins TRBV5-1 to TRBJ1-4; D not resolved. The V gene lost 3 bases and the J gene lost 6 bases, with 21 bases spanning the gap. Per germline, CDR1 SGHRS and CDR2 YFSETQ. This CDR3 has 17 amino acids. The CDR3 sequence: CASSSFSPNLGDEKLFF. The CDR3 region has the DNA TGCGCCAGCAGCTCCTTCTCTCCCAACCTCGGAGATGAAAAACTGTTTTTT.

The chain couples TRBV9 to TRBJ2-7; 10 nucleotides line up with TRBD1. The CDR3 length is 16 residues. V gave up 3 bases and J gave up 2 bases; unmatched junction bases: 8. From germline, CDR1 is SGDLS and CDR2 YYNGEE. The CDR3 nucleotides read TGTGCCAGCAGCGGAGGGTGGGGACAGGGGCCCTACGAGCAGTACTTC. Translation: CASSGGWGQGPYEQYF.